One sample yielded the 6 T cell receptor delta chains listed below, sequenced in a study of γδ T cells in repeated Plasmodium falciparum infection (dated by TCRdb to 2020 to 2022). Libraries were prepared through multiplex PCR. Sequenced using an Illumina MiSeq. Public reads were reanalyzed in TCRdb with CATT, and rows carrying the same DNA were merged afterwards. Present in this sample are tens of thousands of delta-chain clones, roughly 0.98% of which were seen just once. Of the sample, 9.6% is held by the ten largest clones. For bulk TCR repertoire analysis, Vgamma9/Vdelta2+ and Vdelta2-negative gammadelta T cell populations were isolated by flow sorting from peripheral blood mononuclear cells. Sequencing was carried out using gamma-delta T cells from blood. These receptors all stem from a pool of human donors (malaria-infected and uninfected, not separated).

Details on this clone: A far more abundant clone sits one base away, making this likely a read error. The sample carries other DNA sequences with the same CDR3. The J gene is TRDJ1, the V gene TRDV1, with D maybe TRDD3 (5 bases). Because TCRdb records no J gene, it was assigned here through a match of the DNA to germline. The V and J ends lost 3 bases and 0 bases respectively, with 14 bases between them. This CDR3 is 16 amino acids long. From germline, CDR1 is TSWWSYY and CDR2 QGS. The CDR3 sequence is CALGDPYWGYTDKLIF. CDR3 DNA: TGTGCTCTTGGGGACCCATATTGGGGCTACACCGATAAACTCATCTTT.

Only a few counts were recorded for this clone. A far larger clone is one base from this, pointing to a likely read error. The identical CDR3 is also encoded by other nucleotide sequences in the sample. The CDR3 here is CACDTLDTLGDRAGLIF. The DNA of the CDR3 is TGTGCCTGCGACACGCTAGACACTTTGGGGGATAGGGCTGGACTCATCTTT. The chain joins TRDV2 to TRDJ1, with 9 positions matching TRDD3. The J gene, not given by TCRdb, was assigned here from a germline match of the nucleotide sequence. Per the germline V gene, CDR1 is GEAIGNYY and CDR2 is EKD. The CDR3 consists of 17 residues.

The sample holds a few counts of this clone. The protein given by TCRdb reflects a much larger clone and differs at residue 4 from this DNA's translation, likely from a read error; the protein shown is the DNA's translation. CDR3 loop: CALEELFPSSLTIRKLIF. The CDR3 nucleotides are TGTGCTCTTGAGGAACTTTTTCCTTCCTCCCTTACGATCAGGAAACTCATCTTT. V and J are TRDV1 and TRDJ1; 7 bases are a match to TRDD2. Because TCRdb records no J gene, it was assigned here through a match of the DNA to germline. Germline V lookup: CDR1 TSWWSYY, CDR2 QGS. The CDR3 is 18 residues long.

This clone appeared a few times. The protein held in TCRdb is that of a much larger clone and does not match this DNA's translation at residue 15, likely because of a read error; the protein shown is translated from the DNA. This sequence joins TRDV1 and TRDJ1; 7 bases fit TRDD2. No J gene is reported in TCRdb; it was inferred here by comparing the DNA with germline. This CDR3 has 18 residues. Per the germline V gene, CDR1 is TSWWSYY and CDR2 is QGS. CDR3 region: CALGVSSFLRGYTDRLIF. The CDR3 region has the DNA TGTGCTCTTGGGGTTTCTTCTTTCCTACGGGGGTACACCGATAGACTCATCTTT.

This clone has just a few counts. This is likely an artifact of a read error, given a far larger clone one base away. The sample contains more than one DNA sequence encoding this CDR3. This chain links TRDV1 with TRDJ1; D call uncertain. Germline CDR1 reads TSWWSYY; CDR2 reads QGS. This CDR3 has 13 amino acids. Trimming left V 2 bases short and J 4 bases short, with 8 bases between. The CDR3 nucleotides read TGTGCTCTTGGGGAAGTAATCCACGATAAACTCATCTTT. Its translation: CALGEVIHDKLIF.

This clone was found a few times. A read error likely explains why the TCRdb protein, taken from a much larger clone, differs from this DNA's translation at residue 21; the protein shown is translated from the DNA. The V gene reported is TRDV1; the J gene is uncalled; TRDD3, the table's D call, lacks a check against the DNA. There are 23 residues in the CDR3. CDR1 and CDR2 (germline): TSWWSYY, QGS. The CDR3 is CALGELWPDWGIQVRTYTDKPIF. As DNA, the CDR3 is TGTGCTCTTGGGGAACTTTGGCCCGACTGGGGGATACAGGTCCGCACTTACACCGATAAACCCATCTTT.